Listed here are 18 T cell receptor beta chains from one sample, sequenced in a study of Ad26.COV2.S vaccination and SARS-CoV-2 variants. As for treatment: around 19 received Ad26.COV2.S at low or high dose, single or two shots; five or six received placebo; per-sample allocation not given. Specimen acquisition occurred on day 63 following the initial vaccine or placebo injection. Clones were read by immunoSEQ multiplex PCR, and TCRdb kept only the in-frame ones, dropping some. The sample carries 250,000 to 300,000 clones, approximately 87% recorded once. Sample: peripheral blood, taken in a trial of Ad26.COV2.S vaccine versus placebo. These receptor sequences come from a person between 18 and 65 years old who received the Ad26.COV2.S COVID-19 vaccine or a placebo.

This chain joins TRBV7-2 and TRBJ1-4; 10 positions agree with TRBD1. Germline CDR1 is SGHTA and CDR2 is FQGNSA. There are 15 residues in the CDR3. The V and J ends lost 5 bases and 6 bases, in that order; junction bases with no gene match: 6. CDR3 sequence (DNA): TGTGCCAGCAGCCCCAGGACAGGGGGGGATGAAAAACTGTTTTTT. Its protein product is CASSPRTGGDEKLFF.

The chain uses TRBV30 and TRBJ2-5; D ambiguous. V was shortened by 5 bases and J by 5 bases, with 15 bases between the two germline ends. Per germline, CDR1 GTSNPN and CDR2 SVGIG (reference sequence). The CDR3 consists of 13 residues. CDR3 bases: TGTGCCTGGGCTTGGACCATCAGTGAGACCCAGTACTTC. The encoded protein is CAWAWTISETQYF.

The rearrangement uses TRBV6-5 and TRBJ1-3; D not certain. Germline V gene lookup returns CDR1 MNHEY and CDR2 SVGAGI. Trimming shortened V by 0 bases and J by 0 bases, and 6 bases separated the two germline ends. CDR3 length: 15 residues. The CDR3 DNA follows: TGTGCCAGCAGTTACTCATCCCGCTCTGGAAACACCATATATTTT. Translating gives CASSYSSRSGNTIYF.

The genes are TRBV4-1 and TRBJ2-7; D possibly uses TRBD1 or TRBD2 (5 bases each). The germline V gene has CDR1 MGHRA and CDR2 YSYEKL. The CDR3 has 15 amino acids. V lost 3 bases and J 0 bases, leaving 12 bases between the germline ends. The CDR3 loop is CASSQGDESSYEQYF. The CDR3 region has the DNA TGCGCCAGCAGCCAGGGGGACGAGAGCTCCTACGAGCAGTACTTC.

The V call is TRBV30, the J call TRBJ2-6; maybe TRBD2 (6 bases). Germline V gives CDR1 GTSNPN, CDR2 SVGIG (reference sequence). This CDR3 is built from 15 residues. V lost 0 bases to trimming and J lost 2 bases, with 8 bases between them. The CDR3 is CAWSVTGAGANVLTF. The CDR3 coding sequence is TGTGCCTGGAGTGTAACGGGGGCTGGGGCCAACGTCCTGACTTTC.

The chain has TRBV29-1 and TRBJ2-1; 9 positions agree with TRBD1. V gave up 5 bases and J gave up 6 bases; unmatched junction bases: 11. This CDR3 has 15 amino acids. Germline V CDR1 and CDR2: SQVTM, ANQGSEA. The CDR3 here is CSVTLRDREVNEQFF. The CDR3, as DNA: TGCAGCGTTACCCTCCGGGACAGGGAGGTCAATGAGCAGTTCTTC.

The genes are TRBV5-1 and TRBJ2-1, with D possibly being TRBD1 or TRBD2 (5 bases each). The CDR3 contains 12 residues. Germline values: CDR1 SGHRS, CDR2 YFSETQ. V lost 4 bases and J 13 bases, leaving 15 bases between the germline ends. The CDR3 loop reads CASSQVGDRQFF. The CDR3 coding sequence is TGCGCCAGCAGCCAGGTAGGGGACCGACAGTTCTTC.

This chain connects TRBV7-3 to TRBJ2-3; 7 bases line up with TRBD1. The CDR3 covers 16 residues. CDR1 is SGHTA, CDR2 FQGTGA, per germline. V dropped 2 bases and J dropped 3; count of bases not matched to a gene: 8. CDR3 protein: CASSLGQAKRTDTQYF. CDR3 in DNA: TGTGCCAGCAGCTTAGGACAGGCGAAGCGTACAGATACGCAGTATTTT.

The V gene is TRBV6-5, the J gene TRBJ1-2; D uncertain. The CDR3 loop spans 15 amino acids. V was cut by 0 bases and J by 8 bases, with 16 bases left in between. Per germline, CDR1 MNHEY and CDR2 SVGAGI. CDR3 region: CASSYSSTPRGGYTF. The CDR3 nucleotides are TGTGCCAGCAGTTACTCGTCCACGCCCAGAGGGGGCTACACCTTC.

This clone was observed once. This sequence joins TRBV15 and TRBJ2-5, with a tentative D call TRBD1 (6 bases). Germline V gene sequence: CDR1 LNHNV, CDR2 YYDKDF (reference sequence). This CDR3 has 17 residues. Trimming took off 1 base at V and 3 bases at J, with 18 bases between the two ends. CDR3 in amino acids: CATSRGGPRYSEETQYF. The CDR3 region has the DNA TGTGCCACCAGCAGAGGGGGGCCAAGGTACTCAGAAGAGACCCAGTACTTC.

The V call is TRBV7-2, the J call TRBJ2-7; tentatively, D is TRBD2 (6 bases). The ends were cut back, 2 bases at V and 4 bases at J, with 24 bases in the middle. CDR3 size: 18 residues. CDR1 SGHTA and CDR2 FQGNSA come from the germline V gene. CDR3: CASSLFRLGSGRTYEQYF. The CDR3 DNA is TGTGCCAGCAGCTTATTTCGTCTGGGGTCAGGGAGGACTTACGAGCAGTACTTC.

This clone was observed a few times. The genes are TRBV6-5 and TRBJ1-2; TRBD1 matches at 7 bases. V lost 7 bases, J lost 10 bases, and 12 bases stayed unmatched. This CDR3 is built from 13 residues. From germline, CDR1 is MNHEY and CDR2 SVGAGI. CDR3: CASTWTGAAFYTF. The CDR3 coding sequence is TGTGCCAGCACTTGGACAGGCGCCGCTTTCTACACCTTC.

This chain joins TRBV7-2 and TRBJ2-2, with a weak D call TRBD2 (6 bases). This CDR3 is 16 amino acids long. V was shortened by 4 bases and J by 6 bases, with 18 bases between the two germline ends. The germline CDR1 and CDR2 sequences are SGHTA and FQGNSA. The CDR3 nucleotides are TGTGCCAGCAGCTCCCGCCTCGGGGGTCGAGCCGGGGAGCTGTTTTTT. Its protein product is CASSSRLGGRAGELFF.

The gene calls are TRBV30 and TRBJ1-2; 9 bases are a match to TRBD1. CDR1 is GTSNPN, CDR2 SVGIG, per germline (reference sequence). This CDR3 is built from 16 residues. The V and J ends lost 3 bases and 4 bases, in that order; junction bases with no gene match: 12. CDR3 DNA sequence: TGTGCCTGGAGAACCCCGGGACAGGGACTTCTCTATGGCTACACCTTC. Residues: CAWRTPGQGLLYGYTF.

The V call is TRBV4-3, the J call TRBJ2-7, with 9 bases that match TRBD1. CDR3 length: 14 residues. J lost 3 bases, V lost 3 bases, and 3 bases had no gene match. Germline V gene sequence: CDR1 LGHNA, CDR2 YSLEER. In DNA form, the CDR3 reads TGCGCCAGCAGCCAGGACAGGGGAAACTACGAGCAGTACTTC. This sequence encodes CASSQDRGNYEQYF.

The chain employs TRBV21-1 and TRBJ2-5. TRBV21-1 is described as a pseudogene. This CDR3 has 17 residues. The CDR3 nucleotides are TGTGCCAGCAGCAAAGACTGTCTTGACGAGTACCAAGAGACCCAGTACTTC. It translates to CASSKDCLDEYQETQYF.

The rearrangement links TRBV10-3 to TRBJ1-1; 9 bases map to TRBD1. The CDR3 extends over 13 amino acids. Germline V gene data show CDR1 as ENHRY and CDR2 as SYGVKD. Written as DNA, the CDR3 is TGTGGCTCTGGGGGACAGGGTGACACTGAAGCTTTCTTT. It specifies CGSGGQGDTEAFF.

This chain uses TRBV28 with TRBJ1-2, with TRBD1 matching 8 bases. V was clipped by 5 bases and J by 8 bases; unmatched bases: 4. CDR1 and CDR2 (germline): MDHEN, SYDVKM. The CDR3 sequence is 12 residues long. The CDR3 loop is CASSLTGAGYTF. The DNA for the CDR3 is TGTGCCAGCAGTCTGACAGGGGCCGGCTACACCTTC.